Given below is one T cell receptor beta chain in context. Antigen specificity is unknown. The same CDR3 can be traced to other DNA sequences in this sample. The data stem from a study of shared clonotypes between healthy human individuals. Study outcomes and limitations: Large sequencing depth failed to make sorted-subset sequencing complete, rarefaction showed.

Genomic DNA from each subset was divided evenly over several immunoSEQ plates. The protocol was immunoSEQ multiplex PCR, while the TCRdb copy is restricted to in-frame clones and leaves out a portion. The data contain millions of clones, 85% to 95% of them singletons. Per germline, CDR1 MNHEY and CDR2 SVGAGI. The CDR3 is made up of 14 amino acids. Trimming removed 5 bases from V and 5 bases from J; junction bases left unmatched: 2. Sequencing was performed on naive CD4+ T cells sorted from blood. The subset here: CD45RA+ positively selected. J is TRBJ1-6 and V is TRBV6-5, with 8 bases that match TRBD1. The source is a man aged 18 to 30 in good health. This CDR3 is CASSRDRNNSPLHF. The CDR3 DNA sequence: TGTGCCAGCAGTAGGGACAGGAATAATTCACCCCTCCACTTT.